Shown below are 16 T cell receptor beta chains from a single sample sequenced in a study of breast tumors, draining lymph nodes, adjacent tissues. The lymph nodes were axillary draining lymph nodes from breast cancer patients. TCRdb redid the calling of the multiplex PCR reads with MiXCR, one entry per CDR3 protein. The sample has approximately 170,000 distinct CDR3 sequences; around a third are singletons. The sample comprised axillary lymph node tissue. All receptors derive from a female donor with breast cancer. Some clones in this sample may be carry-over from other donors' samples.

The sample holds many counts of this clonotype. The J gene is TRBJ2-7, the V gene TRBV5-4; D remains unclear. CDR3 length: 13 amino acids. Trimming removed 4 bases at V and 7 bases at J, with 15 bases between. In germline, CDR1 is SGHNT, CDR2 YYREEE (reference sequence). CDR3 loop: CASSPMTLGEQYF. In DNA, the CDR3 is TGTGCCAGCAGCCCCATGACCCTCGGGGAGCAGTACTTC.

Turning to this clonotype: Just one base apart from a much larger clone, this may be a read error. The chain uses TRBV9 and TRBJ1-2; possible D gene TRBD1, 6 bases. V lost 4 bases, J lost 10 bases, and 26 bases lay in between. The CDR3 loop spans 16 amino acids. The germline V gene encodes CDR1 SGDLS and CDR2 YYNGEE. The CDR3 spells CASSSVGAGAGIAYTF. DNA of the CDR3: TGTGCCAGCAGCTCCGTTGGGGCAGGGGCCGGGATCGCCTACACCTTC.

With respect to this clonotype: A read error may explain this, as a much larger clone is one base away. This rearrangement joins TRBV20-1 to TRBJ2-1; 7 bases match TRBD2. The junction had 6 bases not matched to a gene; V was cut back by 2 bases and J by 2 bases. The CDR3 runs 15 residues. The germline gives CDR1 DFQATT, CDR2 SNEGSKA (reference sequence). The CDR3 coding sequence is TGCAGTGCTAGACACGGGCGGGGGACCTACAATGAGCAGTTCTTC. Its protein product is CSARHGRGTYNEQFF.

This clonotype showed up many times. The V and J genes are TRBV20-1 and TRBJ2-5, with TRBD1 as a possible D gene (6 bases). The CDR3 is made up of 14 amino acids. CDR1 and CDR2 from the germline V gene are DFQATT and SNEGSKA (reference sequence). The V end was cut by 0 bases, the J end by 5 bases, with 13 bases between. The CDR3: CSARDGAGAETQYF. For the CDR3, the DNA is TGCAGTGCTAGAGATGGGGCAGGGGCGGAGACCCAGTACTTC.

This clonotype was detected many times. The V gene is TRBV9, the J gene TRBJ2-5, with D unclear. This CDR3 spans 12 amino acids. The germline gives CDR1 SGDLS, CDR2 YYNGEE. Trimming removed 0 bases from V and 0 bases from J, with 0 bases in between. This chain's CDR3 is CASSVDQETQYF. Written as DNA, the CDR3 is TGTGCCAGCAGCGTAGACCAAGAGACCCAGTACTTC. The full variable domain, its missing parts supplied by reference TRBV9 and TRBJ2-5, is DSGVTQTPKHLITATGQRVTLRCSPRSGDLSVYWYQQSLDQGLQFLIQYYNGEERAKGNILERFSAQQFPDLHSELNLSSLELGDSALYFCASSVDQETQYFGPGTRLLVL.

The chain is built from TRBV6-5 and TRBJ1-2, with TRBD1 matching 8 bases. With 5 bases clipped from V and 5 bases from J, the junction kept 10 bases outside the gene matches. CDR1 and CDR2 (germline): MNHEY, SVGAGI. CDR3 length: 15 amino acids. The CDR3 region is CASSHRGGLPYGYTF. The CDR3 DNA follows: TGTGCCAGCAGTCACAGGGGGGGCCTACCATATGGCTACACCTTC.

This clonotype was detected ten times or more. This may arise from a read error, as a much more abundant clone is one base away. The V and J genes are TRBV20-1 and TRBJ1-2, with no clear D. Looked up from germline, CDR1 is DFQATT and CDR2 is SNEGSKA (reference sequence). The CDR3 totals 12 residues. CDR3 sequence (DNA): TGCAGTGCCGAGAGGCCAAACTATGGCTCCACCTTC. Its translation is CSAERPNYGSTF.

The table lists this clonotype with many counts. This chain links TRBV11-2 with TRBJ1-4; D gene uncertain. Germline V gene sequence: CDR1 SGHAT, CDR2 FQNNGV. The V end was cut by 5 bases, the J end by 11 bases, with 18 bases between. The CDR3 runs 14 residues. In nucleotides, the CDR3 is TGTGCCAGCAGCCCCACCTTCCAGGCGGTGAAACTGTTTTTT. As protein: CASSPTFQAVKLFF.

CDR3 DNA sequence: TGTGCCATCGACGACAGGGACGATACCTACGAGCAGTACTTC. Translated, it gives CAIDDRDDTYEQYF. This chain connects TRBV6-2 or TRBV6-3 to TRBJ2-7; 7 nucleotides agree with TRBD1. The CDR3 is made up of 14 amino acids. Germline loops: CDR1 MNHEY, CDR2 SVGEGT. V lost 10 bases, J lost 2 bases, and 11 bases stayed unmatched.

Ten or more counts support this clonotype. The V and J genes are TRBV7-2 and TRBJ2-5; 10 positions match TRBD2. The germline gives CDR1 SGHTA, CDR2 FQGNSA. The CDR3 runs to 16 residues. Trimming cost V 0 bases and J 1 base; bases outside gene matches: 2. This chain's CDR3 is CASSLAVAGGQETQYF. Here the CDR3 DNA reads TGTGCCAGCAGCTTAGCTGTAGCGGGGGGCCAAGAGACCCAGTACTTC.

Points on this clonotype: This may come from a read error, since a much larger clone is one base off. The chain has TRBV7-6 and TRBJ2-7, with D perhaps assigned TRBD1 or TRBD2 (5 bases each). Germline V CDR1 and CDR2: SGHVS, FNYEAQ. The CDR3 is 13 residues long. As DNA, the CDR3 is TGTGCCAGCAGCTTGGACCGGGGCCCTCCGCAGTGCTTC. Translation: CASSLDRGPPQCF.

The chain joins TRBV5-1 to TRBJ2-5, with D perhaps TRBD1 or TRBD2 (6 bases each). This CDR3 has 16 residues. Trimming cost V 4 bases and J 0 bases, with 16 bases left between them. Looked up from germline, CDR1 is SGHRS and CDR2 is YFSETQ. This chain's CDR3 is CASSPPWRGDQETQYF. The CDR3 bases are TGCGCCAGCAGCCCTCCCTGGAGGGGGGACCAAGAGACCCAGTACTTC.

The chain employs TRBV3-2 and TRBJ2-7. TRBV3-2 is marked as a pseudogene. This CDR3 comprises 12 residues. This CDR3 reads CASSQVGYERYF. The CDR3 coding sequence is TGTGCCAGCAGCCAGGTGGGCTACGAGCGGTACTTC.

The genes are TRBV28 and TRBJ2-3, with D perhaps assigned TRBD1 or TRBD2 (5 bases each). Germline CDR1 is MDHEN and CDR2 is SYDVKM. The V and J ends lost 5 bases and 4 bases respectively, with 19 bases between them. The CDR3 has 16 amino acids. CDR3 region: CASSPRGRVVADTQYF. The CDR3 bases are TGTGCCAGCAGTCCACGGGGCAGGGTCGTGGCAGATACGCAGTATTTT.

This clonotype was recorded many times. This rearrangement joins TRBV11-2 to TRBJ2-1; no clear D. In germline, CDR1 is SGHAT, CDR2 FQNNGV. This CDR3 is built from 14 residues. The germline V and J ends were trimmed by 3 bases and 5 bases, with 11 bases remaining between them. In DNA, the CDR3 is TGTGCCAGCAGCTTCAACACCCGGGACAATGAGCAGTTCTTC. It encodes CASSFNTRDNEQFF.

This clonotype has a count of ten or more. The chain carries TRBV2 and TRBJ1-5, with D perhaps TRBD1 (5 bases). Germline V lookup: CDR1 SNHLY, CDR2 FYNNEI. There are 14 residues in the CDR3. With 1 base removed from V and 4 bases from J, the gap between germline ends came to 8 bases. The CDR3 here is CASSEEWGNQPQHF. The CDR3 DNA follows: TGTGCCAGCAGTGAAGAGTGGGGGAATCAGCCCCAGCATTTT. Supplemented by reference TRBV2 and TRBJ1-5, the full variable domain reads EPEVTQTPSHQVTQMGQEVILRCVPISNHLYFYWYRQILGQKVEFLVSFYNNEISEKSEIFDDQFSVERPDGSNFTLKIRSTKLEDSAMYFCASSEEWGNQPQHFGDGTRLSIL.